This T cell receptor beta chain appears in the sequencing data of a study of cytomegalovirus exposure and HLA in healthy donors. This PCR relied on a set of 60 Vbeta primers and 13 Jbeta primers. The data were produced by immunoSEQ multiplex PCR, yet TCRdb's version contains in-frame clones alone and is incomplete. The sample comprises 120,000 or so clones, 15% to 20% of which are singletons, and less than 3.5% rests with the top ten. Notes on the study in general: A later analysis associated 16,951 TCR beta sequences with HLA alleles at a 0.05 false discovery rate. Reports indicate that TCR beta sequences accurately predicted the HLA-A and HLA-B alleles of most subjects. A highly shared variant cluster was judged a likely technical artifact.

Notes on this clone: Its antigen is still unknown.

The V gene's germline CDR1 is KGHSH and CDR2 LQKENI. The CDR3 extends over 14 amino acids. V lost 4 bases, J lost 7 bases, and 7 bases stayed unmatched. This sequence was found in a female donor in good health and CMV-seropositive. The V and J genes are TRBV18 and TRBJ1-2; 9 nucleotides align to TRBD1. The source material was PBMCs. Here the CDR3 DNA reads TGTGCCAGCTCACAAGGACAGGGGATGGCTGGCTACACCTTC. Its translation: CASSQGQGMAGYTF.